The clone carrying this TCR beta chain has only a few counts. Its antigen is unidentified. Orbital computed tomography and thyroid ultrasound, together with serum TRAb and thyroxine and clinical symptoms, were used for diagnoses. Fresh peripheral blood, 8 to 10 ml of it, supplied the PBMCs. This entry belongs to a study of T cells in Graves' hyperthyroidism and ophthalmopathy. Study-wide points: A median about 6.2 months before onset, the model predicted ophthalmopathy.

Amplification targeted TCR beta CDR3 regions from RNA transcripts. RT-PCR in the first round (using the HTBI primer set) targeted the TCR CDR3. TCRdb redid the calling of the multiplex PCR reads with MiXCR, one entry per CDR3 protein. This table holds around 300,000 distinct CDR3 sequences, roughly 20% found once. Input material: blood. The source is a young man with Graves' ophthalmopathy.

CDR3 DNA: TGTGCCAGCAGCTTCTACGGGACTAGCGGGGATACGCAGTATTTT. Its protein product is CASSFYGTSGDTQYF. The chain combines TRBV7-9 with TRBJ2-3, with 12 bases identical to TRBD2. Trimming cost V 3 bases and J 6 bases; bases outside gene matches: 4. This CDR3 region has 15 residues. CDR1 is SEHNR, CDR2 FQNEAQ, per germline (reference sequence).